The 2 T cell receptor beta chains below all came from one sample that was sequenced in a study of PD-L1 blockade in urothelial cancer. Repertoires were generated with immunoSEQ multiplex PCR, while TCRdb's copy carries only in-frame clones and drops some. The data show about 82,000 clones, with 82% seen just once and more than 8% held by the top ten. The specimen comprised PBMCs, sampled around atezolizumab (anti-PD-L1) treatment. The source of these receptors is a man aged 70 or older with urothelial cancer.

The genes are TRBV5-6 and TRBJ2-7, with 7 positions matching TRBD1. V lost 4 bases, J lost 3 bases, and 4 bases stayed unmatched. The CDR3 is 13 amino acids. Germline values: CDR1 SGHDT, CDR2 YYEEEE. The CDR3 protein is CASSIRDSYEQYF. Here the CDR3 DNA reads TGTGCCAGCAGCATCCGGGACAGCTACGAGCAGTACTTC. Full variable domain (outside the CDR3, taken from reference TRBV5-6 and TRBJ2-7): DAGVTQSPTHLIKTRGQQVTLRCSPKSGHDTVSWYQQALGQGPQFIFQYYEEEERQRGNFPDRFSGHQFPNYSSELNVNALLLGDSALYLCASSIRDSYEQYFGPGTRLTVT.

The chain employs TRBV27 and TRBJ1-5, with D uncertain. This CDR3 contains 14 residues. Looked up from germline, CDR1 is MNHEY and CDR2 is SMNVEV (reference sequence). Trimming stripped 6 bases from V and 2 bases from J, with 11 bases between. The CDR3 DNA is TGTGCCAGCAGGCGCCTAACGGGCAATCAGCCCCAGCATTTT. Its protein product is CASRRLTGNQPQHF.